This T cell receptor (beta chain) was recorded in a study of T cell responses to AZD1222 COVID-19 vaccine. A word on this clone: What it binds is unknown.

Study-wide points: Variant regions that are unmutated are reportedly the target of nearly half of spike-specific TCRs.

Sequencing was performed with immunoSEQ multiplex PCR; in TCRdb, only in-frame clones are kept and a portion is missing. The top ten hold approximately 12% of the sample, which has about 120,000 clones, about 86% seen once. CDR1 and CDR2 (germline): SGHVS, FQNEAQ. The CDR3 totals 16 residues. The junction had 10 bases not matched to a gene; V was cut back by 5 bases and J by 4 bases. The TCR was taken from an adult in good health. V is TRBV7-8 and J is TRBJ2-3; 9 bases are shared with TRBD1. The sample in question was peripheral blood, obtained on day 0 of AZD1222 vaccination. The CDR3 DNA reads TGTGCCAGCAGCCGCGAAACAGGGGGCGCAGCAGATACGCAGTATTTT. Translating gives CASSRETGGAADTQYF.